This T cell receptor beta chain was found in a study of PD-1 and CTLA-4 blockade in melanoma. Using immunoSEQ multiplex PCR, the repertoire was profiled, and TCRdb retains in-frame clones only, with some absent. Of some 15,000 clones listed, roughly two thirds are singletons. V was shortened by 0 bases and J by 15 bases, with 9 bases between the two germline ends. The CDR3 spans 12 residues. Looked up from germline, CDR1 is MGHRA and CDR2 is YSYEKL. This material consisted of CD8+ T cells from peripheral blood, taken before anti-PD-1 treatment. The sequence derives from a human donor with melanoma. The chain carries TRBV4-1 and TRBJ2-6; D is possibly TRBD2 (6 bases). The CDR3 nucleotides read TGCGCCAGCAGCCAAGATTTAGCGGCCCTGACTTTC. Translated, it gives CASSQDLAALTF.